The clone carrying this TCR beta chain has more than one count but fewer than ten. The antigen remains unidentified. The germline V gene encodes CDR1 MNHEY and CDR2 SVGEGT. With 7 bases removed from V and 5 bases from J, the gap between germline ends came to 14 bases. The CDR3 runs 13 residues. Using a J-beta primer mix together with a sample-barcoded 5' primer, a second PCR was run for roughly 6 to 11 cycles. Through a template-switch adaptor with 12 random nucleotides, each cDNA molecule received a tag. TCRdb passed the 5' RACE reads through MiXCR, listing each CDR3 protein once. The sample lists almost 800,000 distinct CDR3 sequences, 58% occurring once. The sample comes from a study of blood T cells in healthy people across ages. Regarding the study as a whole: The unknown donor CMV status may have confounded expanded clonotype changes.

Healthy Caucasians from Russia aged roughly 6 to 90 served as donors. The TCR was taken from a man younger than 40 in good health. The chain has TRBV6-2 or TRBV6-3 and TRBJ1-1, with TRBD1 as a possible D gene (6 bases). Sequenced input: blood. CDR3 bases: TGTGCCAGCATCAGTGGGGGCAGTACTGAAGCTTTCTTT. The encoded protein is CASISGGSTEAFF.